The clone carrying this T cell receptor beta chain has only a few counts. Its specificity is not known. Trimming removed 5 bases from V and 4 bases from J; junction bases left unmatched: 10. CDR1 and CDR2 from the germline V gene are GTSNPN and SVGIG (reference sequence). CDR3 length equals 14 residues. The sample comes from a study of cytomegalovirus exposure and HLA in healthy donors. Broader study findings: TCR beta V- and J-gene trimming, according to a later analysis, was linked to a missense DCLRE1C variant.

Both 60 Vbeta primers and 13 Jbeta primers went into the PCR. TCRdb's table, derived via immunoSEQ multiplex PCR, lists solely in-frame clones and lacks some. The repertoire holds under 45,000 clones, with approximately 80% as singletons. The TCR originated in a male donor in good health and CMV-seronegative. The V gene is TRBV30, the J gene TRBJ1-2, with 7 bases lining up with TRBD1. Material: PBMCs. The CDR3 sequence is CAWDPGQQGYGYTF. The DNA for the CDR3 is TGTGCCTGGGATCCGGGACAGCAGGGCTATGGCTACACCTTC.